These T cell receptor beta chains were read from a single sample in a study of shared clonotypes between healthy human individuals. The assay was immunoSEQ multiplex PCR, and TCRdb's table has in-frame clones only and misses some. Here the sample spans a few hundred thousand clones, just over 75% being singletons. What was sequenced was PBMCs. These receptors originate from a middle-aged woman in good health. Some clones in this sample may be carry-over from other donors' samples. The CDR3 runs from the conserved cysteine through the conserved F or W. Fields, in order: V gene, J gene, clone size, D gene, CDR3 length, CDR3 protein, CDR3 DNA. A D gene is named only where the DNA matches it firmly. Clone size is stated in some rows and not others, as once, few, many or a class when expanded.

v_gene: TRBV4-2
j_gene: TRBJ2-3
abundance: -
d_gene: TRBD2
len: 18
CDR3aa: CASSQEVGLAGDLDTQYF
CDR3nt: TGTGCCAGCAGCCAAGAGGTAGGGCTAGCGGGAGATTTAGATACGCAGTATTTT

v_gene: TRBV27
j_gene: TRBJ1-1
abundance: -
d_gene: TRBD1
len: 13
CDR3aa: CASSRTGLTEAFF
CDR3nt: TGTGCCAGCAGTCGGACAGGGTTAACTGAAGCTTTCTTT

v_gene: TRBV6-5
j_gene: TRBJ1-1
abundance: -
d_gene: -
len: 14
CDR3aa: CASRRGSGITEAFF
CDR3nt: TGTGCCTCCAGGCGGGGAAGTGGTATCACTGAAGCTTTCTTT

v_gene: TRBV7-9
j_gene: TRBJ1-2
abundance: once
d_gene: -
len: 13
CDR3aa: CASSLREADGYTF
CDR3nt: TGTGCCAGCAGCTTACGGGAGGCGGATGGCTACACCTTC

v_gene: TRBV5-6
j_gene: TRBJ2-1
abundance: -
d_gene: -
len: 13
CDR3aa: CASSLGSYNEQFF
CDR3nt: TGTGCCAGCAGCTTGGGTTCCTACAATGAGCAGTTCTTC

v_gene: TRBV5-1
j_gene: TRBJ1-4
abundance: -
d_gene: TRBD1
len: 14
CDR3aa: CASSPRGTNEKLFF
CDR3nt: TGCGCCAGCAGCCCCAGGGGGACTAATGAAAAACTGTTTTTT

v_gene: TRBV7-3
j_gene: TRBJ2-4
abundance: -
d_gene: TRBD1
len: 21
CDR3aa: CASSLRKMGFRDRIAKNIQYF
CDR3nt: TGTGCCAGCAGCTTAAGGAAGATGGGGTTCCGGGACAGAATAGCCAAAAACATTCAGTACTTC

v_gene: TRBV28
j_gene: TRBJ1-1
abundance: -
d_gene: -
len: 12
CDR3aa: CAVRDLGDRAFF
CDR3nt: TGTGCCGTTAGAGACCTTGGGGATAGAGCTTTCTTT

v_gene: TRBV6-4
j_gene: TRBJ1-1
abundance: -
d_gene: -
len: 14
CDR3aa: CASSESGMETEAFF
CDR3nt: TGTGCCAGCAGTGAATCGGGCATGGAAACTGAAGCTTTCTTT

v_gene: TRBV15
j_gene: TRBJ1-2
abundance: once
d_gene: -
len: 12
CDR3aa: CATSRGDYGYTF
CDR3nt: TGTGCCACCAGCCGGGGAGACTATGGCTACACCTTC

v_gene: TRBV4-1
j_gene: TRBJ2-3
abundance: -
d_gene: TRBD2
len: 14
CDR3aa: CASSQPGGADTQYF
CDR3nt: TGCGCCAGCAGCCAACCGGGGGGAGCAGATACGCAGTATTTT

v_gene: TRBV15
j_gene: TRBJ2-3
abundance: few
d_gene: TRBD1
len: 15
CDR3aa: CATSRGQGDTDTQYF
CDR3nt: TGTGCCACCAGCAGGGGACAGGGGGATACAGATACGCAGTATTTT

v_gene: TRBV7-2
j_gene: TRBJ1-1
abundance: -
d_gene: -
len: 15
CDR3aa: CASSLYGGRNTEAFF
CDR3nt: TGTGCCAGCAGCTTATATGGAGGGAGGAACACTGAAGCTTTCTTT

v_gene: TRBV29-1
j_gene: TRBJ2-5
abundance: -
d_gene: TRBD1
len: 12
CDR3aa: CSVGTGSETQYF
CDR3nt: TGCAGCGTCGGGACAGGGTCTGAGACCCAGTACTTC

v_gene: TRBV7-8
j_gene: TRBJ1-4
abundance: -
d_gene: -
len: 15
CDR3aa: CASSLAPTGVRGLFF
CDR3nt: TGTGCCAGCAGCTTAGCTCCGACAGGCGTTCGGGGACTGTTTTTT

v_gene: TRBV6-1
j_gene: TRBJ2-7
abundance: -
d_gene: -
len: 13
CDR3aa: CASSRAGETEQYF
CDR3nt: TGTGCCAGCAGTCGAGCAGGGGAGACCGAGCAGTACTTC

v_gene: TRBV30
j_gene: TRBJ2-7
abundance: -
d_gene: -
len: 13
CDR3aa: CAWSVANSYEQYF
CDR3nt: TGTGCCTGGAGTGTGGCCAATTCCTACGAGCAGTACTTC

v_gene: TRBV6-5
j_gene: TRBJ2-7
abundance: -
d_gene: -
len: 11
CDR3aa: CASRARGEQYF
CDR3nt: TGTGCCAGCAGGGCCCGGGGCGAGCAGTACTTC

v_gene: TRBV19
j_gene: TRBJ1-2
abundance: few
d_gene: TRBD1
len: 13
CDR3aa: CASRTGQNYGYTF
CDR3nt: TGTGCCAGTCGTACGGGACAGAACTATGGCTACACCTTC

v_gene: TRBV28
j_gene: TRBJ1-2
abundance: -
d_gene: TRBD1
len: 14
CDR3aa: CASRETGGAYGYTF
CDR3nt: TGTGCCAGCAGAGAAACAGGGGGCGCTTATGGCTACACCTTC

v_gene: TRBV9
j_gene: TRBJ1-5
abundance: -
d_gene: -
len: 15
CDR3aa: CASSVGPRGNQPQHF
CDR3nt: TGTGCCAGCAGCGTAGGACCCCGGGGAAATCAGCCCCAGCATTTT

v_gene: TRBV7-8
j_gene: TRBJ2-7
abundance: -
d_gene: TRBD2
len: 16
CDR3aa: CASSQGLAGPSYEQYF
CDR3nt: TGTGCCAGCAGCCAAGGACTAGCGGGACCCTCCTACGAGCAGTACTTC

v_gene: TRBV12-5
j_gene: TRBJ2-5
abundance: -
d_gene: TRBD1
len: 14
CDR3aa: CASGSGQDEETQYF
CDR3nt: TGTGCTAGTGGTTCCGGACAGGACGAGGAGACCCAGTACTTC

v_gene: TRBV4-2
j_gene: TRBJ2-1
abundance: -
d_gene: TRBD2
len: 16
CDR3aa: CASSQVLGREIDEQFF
CDR3nt: TGTGCCAGCAGCCAAGTTCTTGGGCGGGAGATCGATGAGCAGTTCTTC

v_gene: TRBV7-2
j_gene: TRBJ2-5
abundance: once
d_gene: TRBD2
len: 14
CDR3aa: CASSSSGSQETQYF
CDR3nt: TGTGCCAGCAGCTCGAGCGGGAGCCAAGAGACCCAGTACTTC

v_gene: TRBV7-8
j_gene: TRBJ1-5
abundance: -
d_gene: -
len: 15
CDR3aa: CASSLEVYSNQPQHF
CDR3nt: TGTGCCAGCAGCTTAGAAGTTTATAGCAATCAGCCCCAGCATTTT

v_gene: TRBV4-2
j_gene: TRBJ1-1
abundance: -
d_gene: -
len: 13
CDR3aa: CASSQDGGTEAFF
CDR3nt: TGTGCCAGCAGCCAAGATGGGGGCACTGAAGCTTTCTTT

v_gene: TRBV28
j_gene: TRBJ2-7
abundance: -
d_gene: TRBD2
len: 15
CDR3aa: CASSKAGPTSYEQYF
CDR3nt: TGTGCCAGCTCTAAAGCGGGGCCTACTTCCTACGAGCAGTACTTC

v_gene: TRBV30
j_gene: TRBJ1-6
abundance: once
d_gene: -
len: 15
CDR3aa: CASPGGPNYNSPLHF
CDR3nt: TGTGCCTCCCCGGGGGGACCGAACTATAATTCACCCCTCCACTTT

v_gene: TRBV7-6
j_gene: TRBJ2-5
abundance: -
d_gene: TRBD1
len: 15
CDR3aa: CASSLDRVGQETQYF
CDR3nt: TGTGCCAGCAGCCTAGACAGGGTCGGCCAAGAGACCCAGTACTTC

v_gene: TRBV5-4
j_gene: TRBJ2-2
abundance: -
d_gene: TRBD2
len: 15
CDR3aa: CASSFLAGNTGELFF
CDR3nt: TGTGCCAGCAGCTTTTTAGCGGGGAACACCGGGGAGCTGTTTTTT

v_gene: TRBV7-8
j_gene: TRBJ1-2
abundance: few
d_gene: TRBD1
len: 12
CDR3aa: CASSVGQASYTF
CDR3nt: TGTGCCAGCAGCGTCGGACAGGCTAGCTACACCTTC

v_gene: TRBV10-2
j_gene: TRBJ1-2
abundance: once
d_gene: -
len: 14
CDR3aa: CASSESALGQYAPF
CDR3nt: TGCGCCAGCAGTGAGTCGGCCCTAGGACAGTACGCTCCCTTC

v_gene: TRBV29-1
j_gene: TRBJ1-2
abundance: -
d_gene: TRBD1
len: 13
CDR3aa: CSVLRQGAKGYTF
CDR3nt: TGCAGCGTCTTACGACAGGGGGCAAAGGGCTACACCTTC

v_gene: TRBV6-1
j_gene: TRBJ1-5
abundance: -
d_gene: -
len: 15
CDR3aa: CASSELSYSNQPQHF
CDR3nt: TGTGCCAGCAGTGAACTCAGCTATAGCAATCAGCCCCAGCATTTT

v_gene: TRBV27
j_gene: TRBJ2-1
abundance: few
d_gene: TRBD1
len: 16
CDR3aa: CASSLSGGTGANEQFF
CDR3nt: TGTGCCAGCAGTTTATCGGGGGGGACAGGGGCCAATGAGCAGTTCTTC

v_gene: TRBV10-1
j_gene: TRBJ2-1
abundance: -
d_gene: -
len: 15
CDR3aa: CASSDSAGRGNEQFF
CDR3nt: TGCGCCAGCAGTGATAGTGCGGGTCGGGGCAATGAGCAGTTCTTC

v_gene: TRBV27
j_gene: TRBJ2-5
abundance: -
d_gene: TRBD2
len: 14
CDR3aa: CASRDSGRAATQYF
CDR3nt: TGTGCCAGCAGGGATAGCGGGAGGGCAGCGACCCAGTACTTC

v_gene: TRBV5-1
j_gene: TRBJ2-2
abundance: -
d_gene: -
len: 14
CDR3aa: CASSMNTNTGELFF
CDR3nt: TGCGCCAGCAGCATGAACACTAACACCGGGGAGCTGTTTTTT

v_gene: TRBV30
j_gene: TRBJ2-5
abundance: -
d_gene: -
len: 14
CDR3aa: CAGEEAPNVETQYF
CDR3nt: TGTGCCGGGGAGGAGGCCCCGAATGTAGAGACCCAGTACTTC

v_gene: TRBV19
j_gene: TRBJ1-1
abundance: -
d_gene: -
len: 15
CDR3aa: CASSISGIRNTEAFF
CDR3nt: TGTGCCAGTAGTATCTCGGGAATTAGGAACACTGAAGCTTTCTTT

v_gene: TRBV28
j_gene: TRBJ1-4
abundance: -
d_gene: TRBD1
len: 14
CDR3aa: CASSAGQGFEKLFF
CDR3nt: TGTGCCAGCAGTGCGGGACAGGGTTTTGAAAAACTGTTTTTT

v_gene: TRBV5-1
j_gene: TRBJ2-2
abundance: few
d_gene: -
len: 17
CDR3aa: CASSLRPAEENTGELFF
CDR3nt: TGCGCCAGCAGCCTGAGACCTGCGGAGGAGAACACCGGGGAGCTGTTTTTT

v_gene: TRBV4-2
j_gene: TRBJ1-4
abundance: -
d_gene: -
len: 12
CDR3aa: CASSQWGEKLFF
CDR3nt: TGTGCCAGCAGCCAGTGGGGGGAAAAACTGTTTTTT

v_gene: TRBV5-4
j_gene: TRBJ2-3
abundance: -
d_gene: -
len: 14
CDR3aa: CASRPGTHTDTQYF
CDR3nt: TGTGCCAGCAGGCCCGGGACTCATACAGATACGCAGTATTTT

v_gene: TRBV28
j_gene: TRBJ2-1
abundance: -
d_gene: -
len: 15
CDR3aa: CASSPGLISYNEQFF
CDR3nt: TGTGCCAGCAGCCCGGGCCTCATCTCCTACAATGAGCAGTTCTTC

v_gene: TRBV9
j_gene: TRBJ2-1
abundance: -
d_gene: TRBD2
len: 15
CDR3aa: CASSVGSGSYNEQFF
CDR3nt: TGTGCCAGCAGCGTAGGAAGCGGGAGTTATAATGAGCAGTTCTTC

v_gene: TRBV15
j_gene: TRBJ2-5
abundance: -
d_gene: -
len: 13
CDR3aa: CATSSDLQETQYF
CDR3nt: TGTGCCACCAGCAGCGACCTCCAAGAGACCCAGTACTTC

v_gene: TRBV10-1
j_gene: TRBJ2-3
abundance: -
d_gene: TRBD2
len: 16
CDR3aa: CASSDSGTSGADTQYF
CDR3nt: TGCGCCAGCAGTGATTCCGGGACTAGCGGCGCGGATACGCAGTATTTT

v_gene: TRBV28
j_gene: TRBJ2-1
abundance: -
d_gene: TRBD2
len: 14
CDR3aa: CASSLRLAGNEQFF
CDR3nt: TGTGCCAGCAGTTTAAGGCTAGCGGGCAATGAGCAGTTCTTC

v_gene: TRBV11-3
j_gene: TRBJ2-5
abundance: -
d_gene: TRBD2
len: 13
CDR3aa: CASSLGGGETQYF
CDR3nt: TGTGCCAGCAGCTTAGGGGGGGGAGAGACCCAGTACTTC

v_gene: TRBV5-1
j_gene: TRBJ1-2
abundance: few
d_gene: -
len: 14
CDR3aa: CASSPDGEIYGYTF
CDR3nt: TGCGCCAGCAGCCCGGACGGGGAAATCTATGGCTACACCTTC

v_gene: TRBV10-1
j_gene: TRBJ2-7
abundance: once
d_gene: -
len: 11
CDR3aa: CASSDLYEQYF
CDR3nt: TGCGCCAGCAGTGACTTGTACGAGCAGTACTTC

v_gene: TRBV5-4
j_gene: TRBJ2-7
abundance: -
d_gene: TRBD1
len: 16
CDR3aa: CASSLSQGTGSYEQYF
CDR3nt: TGTGCCAGCAGCTTGTCCCAAGGGACAGGTTCTTACGAGCAGTACTTC